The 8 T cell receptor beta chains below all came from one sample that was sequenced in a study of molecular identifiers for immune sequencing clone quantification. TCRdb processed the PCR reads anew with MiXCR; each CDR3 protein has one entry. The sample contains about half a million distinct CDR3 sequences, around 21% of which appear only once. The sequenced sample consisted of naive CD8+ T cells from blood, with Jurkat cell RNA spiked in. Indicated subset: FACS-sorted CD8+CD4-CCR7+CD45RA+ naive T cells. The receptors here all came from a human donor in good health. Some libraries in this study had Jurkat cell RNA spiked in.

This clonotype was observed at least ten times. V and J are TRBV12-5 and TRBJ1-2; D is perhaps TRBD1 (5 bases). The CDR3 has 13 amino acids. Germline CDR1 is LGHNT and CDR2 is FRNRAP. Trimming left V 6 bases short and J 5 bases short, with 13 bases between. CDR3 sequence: CASGNGGTYGYTF. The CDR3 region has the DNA TGTGCTAGTGGAAATGGGGGGACTTATGGCTACACCTTC.

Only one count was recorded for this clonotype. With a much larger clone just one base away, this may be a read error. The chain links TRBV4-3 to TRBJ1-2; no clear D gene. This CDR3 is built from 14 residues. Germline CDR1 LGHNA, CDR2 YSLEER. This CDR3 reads CASGQEVNNYGYTF. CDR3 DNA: TGCGCCAGCGGCCAAGAAGTCAACAACTATGGCTACACCTTC.

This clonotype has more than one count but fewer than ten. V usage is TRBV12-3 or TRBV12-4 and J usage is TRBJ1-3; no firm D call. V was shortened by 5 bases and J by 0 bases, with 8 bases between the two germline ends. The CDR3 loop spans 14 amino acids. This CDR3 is CASSPPDSGNTIYF. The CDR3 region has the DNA TGTGCCAGCAGTCCCCCGGACTCTGGAAACACCATATATTTT.

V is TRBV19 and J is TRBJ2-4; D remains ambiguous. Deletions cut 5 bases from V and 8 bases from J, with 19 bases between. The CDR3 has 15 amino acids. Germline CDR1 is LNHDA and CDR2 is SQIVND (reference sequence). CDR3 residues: CASSEYVMGLDIQYF. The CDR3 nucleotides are TGTGCCAGTAGTGAATATGTGATGGGGTTGGACATTCAGTACTTC.

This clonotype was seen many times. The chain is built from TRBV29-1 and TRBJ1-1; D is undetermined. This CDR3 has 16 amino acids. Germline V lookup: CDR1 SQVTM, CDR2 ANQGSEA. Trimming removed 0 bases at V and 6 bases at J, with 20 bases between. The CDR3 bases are TGCAGCGTTGAAGATTTGGGAGTCGGGTTGGAAGCTGAAGCTTTCTTT. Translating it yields CSVEDLGVGLEAEAFF.

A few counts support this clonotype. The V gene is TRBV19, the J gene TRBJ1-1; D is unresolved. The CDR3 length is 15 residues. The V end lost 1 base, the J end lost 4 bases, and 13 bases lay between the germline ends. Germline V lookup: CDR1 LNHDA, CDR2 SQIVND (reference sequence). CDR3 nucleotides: TGTGCCAGTAGTATAGGGTTGGTACCGACCACTGAAGCTTTCTTT. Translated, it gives CASSIGLVPTTEAFF.

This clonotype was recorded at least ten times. The CDR3 region has the DNA TGTGCCAGCAGGTCCGGGACAGATAATGAAAAACTGTTTTTT. Translated, it gives CASRSGTDNEKLFF. V and J are TRBV7-9 and TRBJ1-4, with 7 bases identical to TRBD1. Germline V gene data show CDR1 as SEHNR and CDR2 as FQNEAQ (reference sequence). CDR3 length: 14 residues. Trimming at V came to 6 bases and at J to 4 bases, leaving 5 bases not matched to a gene. Looking up the rest from reference TRBV7-9 and TRBJ1-4 gives the full variable domain: DTGVSQNPRHKITKRGQNVTFRCDPISEHNRLYWYRQTLGQGPEFLTYFQNEAQLEKSRLLSDRFSAERPKGSFSTLEIQRTEQGDSAMYLCASRSGTDNEKLFFGSGTQLSVL.

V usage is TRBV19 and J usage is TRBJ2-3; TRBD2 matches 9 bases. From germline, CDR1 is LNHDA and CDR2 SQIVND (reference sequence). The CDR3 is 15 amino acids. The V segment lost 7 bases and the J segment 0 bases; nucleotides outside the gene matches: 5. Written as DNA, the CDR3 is TGTGCCAGTAACCCGACTAGCGGCAGCACAGATACGCAGTATTTT. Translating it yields CASNPTSGSTDTQYF.